This T cell receptor (beta chain) was captured in a study of shared clonotypes between healthy human individuals (dated by TCRdb to 2018 to 2021). For the study in its entirety: Two women and three men aged 18 to 49 years were included in the cohort. Blood TCR repertoires of about five healthy adults were deeply sequenced to estimate repertoire size and the extent of clonotype sharing between individuals. To increase sequencing depth and limit assay-specific biases, TCR repertoire library preparation and sequencing were carried out by different laboratories using diverse techniques. Per donor, leukapheresis produced somewhere between about 0.8 and 9.5 billion PBMCs. For each donor, CD4 naive and CD4 memory were each run on three plates, CD8 naive on two plates, and CD8 memory on one plate. The paper as a whole reports these results and caveats: Compared with non-shared clonotypes, clonotypes shared by all four sorted-subset donors had higher generation probabilities. Based on pairwise subsampling, the degree of clonotype sharing among donors was expected to be affected by sequencing depth. The genetic and exposure-history diversity represented was limited by the small number of donors. Larger estimated clonotype richness was generally found for naive subsets than for memory subsets. Only blood was sampled, and tissue TCR repertoires likely differ from those in blood. Incomplete sequencing was indicated by rarefaction of sorted-subset datasets, despite the large sequencing depth. Sharing across a handful of donors was observed for approximately 5% of naive CD4, under 4% of naive CD8, 2.3% of memory CD4, and about 0.38% of memory CD8 clonotypes.

CD8 naive samples consisted of CD45RO-negative cells that were positively selected for CCR7, yielding a CD45RA+CCR7+ population without TemRA cells. The donors were healthy, HIV-negative adults with no recently reported acute infections or vaccinations. Every donor was a Caucasian adult residing in Nashville, Tennessee, USA. After blood collection by leukapheresis, PBMCs were isolated using Ficoll-Histopaque density gradient centrifugation and then cryopreserved in the vapor phase of liquid nitrogen. Analytical flow cytometry was used to check the purity and quantity of each magnetically sorted T cell population. Genomic DNA was isolated from every sorted fraction and measured by UV absorbance on a Nanodrop 2000c. Using the deep immunoSEQ assay, multiplex PCR amplified TCR CDR3 regions from genomic DNA. Genomic DNA extracted from each cell subset was distributed evenly over all wells of several immunoSEQ 96-well plates, and each plate served as one replicate. For sorted subsets, roughly 0.2 ug genomic DNA, equal to tens of thousands of T cell genomes, was loaded into each replicate PCR. Purified libraries were quantified with a Qubit 3.0 fluorometer, sized on a Bioanalyzer 2100, and re-quantified with the KAPA Library Quantification kit. Every immunoSEQ 96-well plate was sequenced on a dedicated single-read 150-cycle Illumina NextSeq 550 flow cell. On the authors' methods: Because the immunoSEQ output held only junctional sequences and lacked quality scores, the filtering could not match the filtering applied to full-length reads. To assign V/J genes and CDR3, sequences were annotated using PyIR, a Python wrapper for IgBLAST v1.9, with IMGT germline references. Reads with weak V/J assignments (E-value above 1e-6), missing CDR3, stop codons, out-of-frame junctions, or ambiguous translated residues were removed. V3J clonotypes were defined by identical inferred V gene, J gene, and CDR3 amino acid sequence. Percentage overlap between repertoires was calculated by dividing the number of shared unique clonotypes by the size of the smaller repertoire. Three approaches were used to assess repertoire richness: RTK rarefaction, the Chao1 estimator, and Recon v2.1 estimates of unobserved clonotypes. Generation probabilities for all TCRbeta clonotypes obtained by the gDNA method from a handful of donors were computed using OLGA. TCRdb carries this immuneACCESS record with in-frame sequences only. Its versions omit some clonotypes, under half of them owing to an unresolved V gene in the studies checked, with the rest unexplained. That table is the source of V, J and clone size, and D and trimming were worked out from the DNA. This sample lists about 2,200,000 clones; just over 90% were detected once. The ten top clones hold 1.5% to 2% of the sample.

The trim is 0 bases for V and 5 bases for J, with a gap of 10 bases between the germline ends. CDR1 and CDR2 are read off the germline V gene as MGHRA and YSYEKL. The CDR3 sequence holds 14 residues, the cysteine and phenylalanine included. Left in the record is the CDR3 DNA by itself, 42 bases read in frame from the first base. As regards this clone: Its antigen is unknown. The record has no base qualities; no much larger clone is one base away. This specimen includes other DNA sequences encoding the same CDR3.

The receptor's source is a man aged 18 to 30 in good health. Some clones in this sample may be carry-over from other donors' samples. Input material: naive CD8+ T cells from PBMCs. The sample's cell subset or site label, decoded: CD45RA+CCR7+. Here the chain combines TRBV4-1 and TRBJ1-2, with the D gene uncertain. The CDR3 sequence is CASSQEGLPYGYTF. The DNA is TGCGCCAGCAGCCAAGAGGGTCTACCTTATGGCTACACCTTC.